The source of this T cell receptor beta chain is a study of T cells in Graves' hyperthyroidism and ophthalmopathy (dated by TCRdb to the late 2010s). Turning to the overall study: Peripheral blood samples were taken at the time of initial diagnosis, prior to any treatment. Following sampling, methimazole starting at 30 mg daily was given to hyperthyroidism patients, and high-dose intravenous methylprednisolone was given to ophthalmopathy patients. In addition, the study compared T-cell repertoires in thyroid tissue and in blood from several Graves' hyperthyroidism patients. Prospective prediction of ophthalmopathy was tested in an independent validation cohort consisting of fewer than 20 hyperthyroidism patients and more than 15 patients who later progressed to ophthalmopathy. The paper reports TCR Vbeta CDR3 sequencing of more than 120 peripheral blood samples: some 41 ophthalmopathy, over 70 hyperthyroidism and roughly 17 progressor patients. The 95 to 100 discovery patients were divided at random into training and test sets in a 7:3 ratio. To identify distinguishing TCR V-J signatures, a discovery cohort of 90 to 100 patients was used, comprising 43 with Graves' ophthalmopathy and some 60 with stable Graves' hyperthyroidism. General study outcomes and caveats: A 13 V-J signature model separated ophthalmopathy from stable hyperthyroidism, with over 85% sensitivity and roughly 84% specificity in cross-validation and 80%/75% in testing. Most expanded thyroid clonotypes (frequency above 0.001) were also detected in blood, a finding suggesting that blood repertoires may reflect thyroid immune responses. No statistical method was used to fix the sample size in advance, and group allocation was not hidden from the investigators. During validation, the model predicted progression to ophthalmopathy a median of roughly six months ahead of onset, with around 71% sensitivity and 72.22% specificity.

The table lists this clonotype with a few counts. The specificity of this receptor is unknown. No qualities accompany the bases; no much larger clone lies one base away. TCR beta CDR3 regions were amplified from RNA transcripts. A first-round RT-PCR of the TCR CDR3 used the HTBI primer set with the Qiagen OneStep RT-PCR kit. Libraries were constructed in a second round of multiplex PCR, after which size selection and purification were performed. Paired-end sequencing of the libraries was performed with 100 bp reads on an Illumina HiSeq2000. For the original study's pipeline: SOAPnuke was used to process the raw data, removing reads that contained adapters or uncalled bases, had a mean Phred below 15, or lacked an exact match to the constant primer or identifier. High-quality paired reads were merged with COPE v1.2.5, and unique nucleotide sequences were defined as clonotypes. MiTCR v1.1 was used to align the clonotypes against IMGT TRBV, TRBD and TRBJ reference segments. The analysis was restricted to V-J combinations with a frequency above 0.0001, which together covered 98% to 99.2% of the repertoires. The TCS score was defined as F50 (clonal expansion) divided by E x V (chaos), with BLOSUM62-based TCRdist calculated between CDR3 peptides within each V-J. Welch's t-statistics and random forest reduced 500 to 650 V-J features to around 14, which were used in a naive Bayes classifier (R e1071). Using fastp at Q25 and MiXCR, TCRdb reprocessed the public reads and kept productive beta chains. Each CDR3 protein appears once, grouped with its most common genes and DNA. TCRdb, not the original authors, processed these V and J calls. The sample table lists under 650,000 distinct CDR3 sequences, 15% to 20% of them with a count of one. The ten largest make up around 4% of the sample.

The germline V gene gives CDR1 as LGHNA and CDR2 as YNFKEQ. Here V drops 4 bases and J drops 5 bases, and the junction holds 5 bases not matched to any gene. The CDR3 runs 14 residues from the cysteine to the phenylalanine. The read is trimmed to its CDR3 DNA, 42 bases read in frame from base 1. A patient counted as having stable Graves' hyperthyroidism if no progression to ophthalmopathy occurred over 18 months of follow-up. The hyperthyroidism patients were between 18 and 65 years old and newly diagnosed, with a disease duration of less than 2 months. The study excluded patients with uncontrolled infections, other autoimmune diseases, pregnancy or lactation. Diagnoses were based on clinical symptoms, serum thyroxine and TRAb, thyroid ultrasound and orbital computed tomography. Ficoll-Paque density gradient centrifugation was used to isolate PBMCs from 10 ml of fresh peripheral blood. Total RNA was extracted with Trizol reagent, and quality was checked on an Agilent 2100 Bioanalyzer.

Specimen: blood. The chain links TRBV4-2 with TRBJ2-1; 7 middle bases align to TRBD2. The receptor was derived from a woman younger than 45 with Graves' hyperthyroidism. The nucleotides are TGTGCCAGCAGCCCAGCGGGGATAAACAATGAGCAGTTCTTC. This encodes CASSPAGINNEQFF.